The present TCR beta chain was sequenced within a study of T cells in Graves' hyperthyroidism and ophthalmopathy. Overall study findings and caveats: Most thyroid-expanded clonotypes above 0.001 were also found in blood. A model of 13 V-J pairs discriminated ophthalmopathy from stable hyperthyroidism.

TCR beta CDR3 regions were amplified from RNA. During a first-round RT-PCR of the TCR CDR3, the HTBI primer set was used. TCRdb passed the multiplex PCR reads through MiXCR, listing each CDR3 protein once. The sample contains approximately 600,000 distinct CDR3 sequences, less than 25% of which appear only once. As for this clonotype: Its matching antigen is unknown.

V was cut by 4 bases and J by 7 bases, with 14 bases left in between. Germline assignment: CDR1 SGDLS and CDR2 YYNGEE. CDR3 length: 14 residues. The V gene is TRBV9, the J gene TRBJ1-4, with D perhaps matching TRBD1 (5 bases). The sequenced sample was blood. The clonotype comes from a man younger than 40 with Graves' ophthalmopathy. CDR3 sequence (DNA): TGTGCCAGCAGCTCAAGGGACGTGGGTGAAAAACTGTTTTTT. It codes for CASSSRDVGEKLFF. Full variable domain (rest looked up from reference TRBV9 and TRBJ1-4): DSGVTQTPKHLITATGQRVTLRCSPRSGDLSVYWYQQSLDQGLQFLIQYYNGEERAKGNILERFSAQQFPDLHSELNLSSLELGDSALYFCASSSRDVGEKLFFGSGTQLSVL.